The T cell receptor (beta chain) under discussion was sequenced for a study of Ad26.COV2.S vaccination and SARS-CoV-2 variants. Looking at the study overall: Doses of Ad26.COV2.S were injected into muscle once or twice, 56 days apart. Study conclusions and caveats: Researchers reported similar non-spike TCR breadth in vaccine and placebo recipients.

Treatment indicated: some 20 received Ad26.COV2.S at low or high dose, single or two shots; 5 received placebo; per-sample allocation not given. Collection of samples fell on day 63 after the first vaccine or placebo injection. Vaccine was an Ad26 vector expressing Wuhan-strain SARS-CoV-2 spike. The CDR3 extends over 15 amino acids. Germline V CDR1 and CDR2: GTSNPN, SVGIG (reference sequence). V was clipped by 1 base and J by 0 bases, with 12 bases between them. A word on this clone: Its antigen remains unknown.

Sequencing used immunoSEQ multiplex PCR; TCRdb keeps in-frame clones, though not all of them. The sample yields hundreds of thousands of clones, roughly 89% seen once. The source material was peripheral blood, sampled in a trial of Ad26.COV2.S vaccine versus placebo. This TCR was recovered from a person aged 18 to 65 who received the Ad26.COV2.S COVID-19 vaccine or a placebo. This chain connects TRBV30 to TRBJ2-5; D ambiguous. The CDR3 reads CAWSGEETYQETQYF. CDR3 in DNA: TGTGCCTGGAGTGGGGAAGAGACGTACCAAGAGACCCAGTACTTC.